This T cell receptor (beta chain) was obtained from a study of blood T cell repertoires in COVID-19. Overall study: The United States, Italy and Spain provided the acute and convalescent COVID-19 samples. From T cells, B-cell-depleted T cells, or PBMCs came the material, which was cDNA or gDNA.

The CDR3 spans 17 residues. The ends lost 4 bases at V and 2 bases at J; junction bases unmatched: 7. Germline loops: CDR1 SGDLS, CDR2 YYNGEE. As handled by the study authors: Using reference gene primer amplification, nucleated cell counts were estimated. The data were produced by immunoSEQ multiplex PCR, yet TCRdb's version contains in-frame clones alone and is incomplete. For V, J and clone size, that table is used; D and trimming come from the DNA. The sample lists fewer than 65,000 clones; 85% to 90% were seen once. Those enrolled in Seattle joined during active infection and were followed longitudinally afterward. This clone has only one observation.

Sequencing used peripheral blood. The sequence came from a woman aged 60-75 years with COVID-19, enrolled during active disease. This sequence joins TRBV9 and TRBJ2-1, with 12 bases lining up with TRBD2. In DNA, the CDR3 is TGTGCCAGCAGCCTTCGAAGACTAGCGGGAGCCTACAATGAGCAGTTCTTC. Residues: CASSLRRLAGAYNEQFF.